One sample yielded the 11 T cell receptor beta chains listed below, sequenced in a study of blood T cells in healthy people across ages (dated by TCRdb to between 2014 and 2016). The library was produced with 5' RACE. The instrument was an Illumina HiSeq 2500. A second PCR of about 7 to 12 cycles was run with a J-beta primer mix and a sample-barcoded 5' primer. TCRdb cleaned the public reads at Q25 with fastp, built clones with MiXCR and kept in-frame beta chains. A single entry per CDR3 protein holds the most common genes and DNA from its merged rows. The sample table holds 1.5 million to 2 million distinct CDR3 sequences, of which about 49% were seen once. Roughly 2% of the sample belongs to the ten largest clones. Sequencing was done on a sample of blood. The receptors were gathered from a woman aged 40 to 50 in good health.

V is TRBV5-1 and J is TRBJ2-5; 7 bases align to TRBD2. The germline V gene has CDR1 SGHRS and CDR2 YFSETQ. The CDR3 is 15 residues long. V was pared by 6 bases and J by 1 base, with 9 bases of the junction left unmatched. The CDR3 sequence is CASTSSGGSQETQYF. In DNA, the CDR3 is TGCGCCAGCACTAGTTCCGGGGGGTCCCAAGAGACCCAGTACTTC.

The chain joins TRBV11-3 to TRBJ2-1, with TRBD1 identical over 8 bases. V shed 2 bases and J 6 bases; nucleotides not matched to a gene: 3. The CDR3 has 14 amino acids. Germline CDR1 and CDR2: SGHNT and YENEEA. The CDR3 reads CASSLPGTGNEQFF. The CDR3, as DNA: TGTGCCAGCAGCTTACCCGGGACAGGCAATGAGCAGTTCTTC.

This chain uses TRBV4-2 with TRBJ2-3; D may be TRBD2 (5 bases). Deletions cut 0 bases from V and 0 bases from J, with 10 bases between. The CDR3 loop spans 16 amino acids. Germline values: CDR1 LGHNA, CDR2 YNFKEQ. This CDR3 is CASSQDREGSTDTQYF. The DNA of the CDR3 is TGTGCCAGCAGCCAAGATCGGGAAGGGAGCACAGATACGCAGTATTTT.

The sample holds a few counts of this clonotype. The J gene is TRBJ2-1, the V gene TRBV7-2; D tentatively reads TRBD1 or TRBD2 (5 bases each). The germline gives CDR1 SGHTA, CDR2 FQGNSA. This CDR3 is built from 15 residues. Deletions cut 5 bases from V and 4 bases from J, with 15 bases between. This CDR3 is CASSASQGEYNEQFF. The CDR3, as DNA: TGTGCCAGCAGCGCAAGTCAGGGAGAATACAATGAGCAGTTCTTC.

This chain links TRBV6-2 or TRBV6-3 with TRBJ2-7; tentative D call: TRBD1 (5 bases). CDR1 is MNHEY, CDR2 SVGEGT, per germline. V lost 7 bases and J lost 2, with 15 bases in between. CDR3 length: 14 amino acids. The CDR3 nucleotides are TGTGCCAGCACCTGGGGCCCCAGAGCCTACGAGCAGTACTTC. Residues: CASTWGPRAYEQYF.

This clonotype appeared many times. This chain uses TRBV9 with TRBJ2-5; D might be TRBD2 (6 bases). CDR1 and CDR2 from the germline V gene are SGDLS and YYNGEE. This CDR3 is built from 15 residues. V was shortened by 0 bases and J by 5 bases, with 14 bases between the two germline ends. The CDR3 DNA reads TGTGCCAGCAGCGTAGCTGTGGAGGGGCTTGAGACCCAGTACTTC. Translation gives CASSVAVEGLETQYF.

This sequence joins TRBV7-2 and TRBJ2-5; D is undetermined. This CDR3 is 15 amino acids long. CDR1 is SGHTA, CDR2 FQGNSA, per germline. The V gene lost 2 bases and the J gene lost 4 bases, with 14 bases spanning the gap. CDR3 DNA sequence: TGTGCCAGCAGCTTATTCTTTGCGTCTGGAGAGACCCAGTACTTC. Protein sequence: CASSLFFASGETQYF.

The chain recombines TRBV7-8 with TRBJ2-4, with TRBD1 matching over 7 bases. The closer fit of TRBJ2-7 to the DNA end suggests the J call may be wrong. The CDR3 has 17 residues. In germline, CDR1 is SGHVS, CDR2 FQNEAQ. The CDR3 DNA is TGTGCCAGCAGCTTAGCGCAGACAGGGATTGTACCCTACGAGCAGTACTTC. Its protein is CASSLAQTGIVPYEQYF.

The rearrangement links TRBV7-2 to TRBJ2-3; 7 bases are shared with TRBD2. This CDR3 is 14 amino acids long. In germline, CDR1 is SGHTA, CDR2 FQGNSA. V was pared by 5 bases and J by 8 bases, with 10 bases of the junction left unmatched. As DNA, the CDR3 is TGTGCCAGCAGCGACGGACTAGGGCAGGGTACGCAGTATTTT. Translating it yields CASSDGLGQGTQYF.

The CDR3 sequence is CASSPSDGQVIYEQYF. CDR3 nucleotide sequence: TGCGCCAGCAGCCCCTCCGACGGACAGGTAATCTACGAGCAGTACTTC. V gene TRBV5-1 combines with J gene TRBJ2-7, with 7 bases identical to TRBD1. J gave up 3 bases and V 4 bases, and 13 bases lay outside the gene matches. The germline V gene encodes CDR1 SGHRS and CDR2 YFSETQ. The CDR3 loop spans 16 amino acids.

J is TRBJ2-2 and V is TRBV27, with 8 bases identical to TRBD1. Trimming removed 6 bases from V and 4 bases from J; junction bases left unmatched: 7. The CDR3 runs to 15 residues. Germline V gene data show CDR1 as MNHEY and CDR2 as SMNVEV (reference sequence). The CDR3 bases are TGTGCCAGCAGACGGCAGGGGGCGGTCACCGGGGAGCTGTTTTTT. Protein product: CASRRQGAVTGELFF.